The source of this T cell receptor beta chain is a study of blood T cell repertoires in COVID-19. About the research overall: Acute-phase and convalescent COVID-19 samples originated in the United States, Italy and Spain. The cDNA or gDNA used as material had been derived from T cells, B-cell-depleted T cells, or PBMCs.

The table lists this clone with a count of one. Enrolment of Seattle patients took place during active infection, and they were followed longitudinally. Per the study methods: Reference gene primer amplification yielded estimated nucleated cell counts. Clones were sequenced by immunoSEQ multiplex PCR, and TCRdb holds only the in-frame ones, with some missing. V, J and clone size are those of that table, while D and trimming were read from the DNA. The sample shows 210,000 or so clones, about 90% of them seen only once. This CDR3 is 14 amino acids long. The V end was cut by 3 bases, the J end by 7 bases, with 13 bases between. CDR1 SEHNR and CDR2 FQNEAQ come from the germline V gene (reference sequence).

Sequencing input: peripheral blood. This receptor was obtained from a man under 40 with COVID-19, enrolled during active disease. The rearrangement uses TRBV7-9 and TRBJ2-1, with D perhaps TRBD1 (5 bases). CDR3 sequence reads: CASSFVGVRNEQFF. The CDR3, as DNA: TGTGCCAGCAGCTTTGTAGGGGTTAGGAATGAGCAGTTCTTC.